These 14 T cell receptor beta chains were sequenced from one sample in a study of shared clonotypes between healthy human individuals. Libraries were prepared by immunoSEQ multiplex PCR; TCRdb keeps only in-frame clonotypes and omits some of them. Found here are about a million clones, over 75% of them singletons; the top ten hold roughly 1.5%. Source material: memory CD4+ T cells sorted from blood. Indicated subset: CD45RA-negative fraction. The receptor set was obtained from a man aged 18-30 years in good health.

The chain carries TRBV10-3 and TRBJ2-1; D may match TRBD1 or TRBD2 (6 bases each). Germline CDR1 is ENHRY and CDR2 is SYGVKD. The CDR3 is made up of 16 amino acids. Trimming stripped 0 bases from V and 3 bases from J, with 12 bases between. This chain's CDR3 is CAISESRGGLYNEQFF. The DNA of the CDR3 is TGTGCCATCAGTGAGTCGAGAGGGGGGCTCTACAATGAGCAGTTCTTC.

There are many counts of this clone. The junction departs from the called germline gene at one end, perhaps through a read error. The J gene is TRBJ2-1, the V gene TRBV19; D perhaps matches TRBD1 (5 bases). Germline V gene data show CDR1 as LNHDA and CDR2 as SQIVND (reference sequence). This CDR3 contains 13 residues. CDR3 residues: CASSINSDKEQFF. The DNA for the CDR3 is TGTGCCAGTAGTATTAATTCGGACAAGGAGCAGTTCTTC. The complete variable domain, with remaining parts taken from reference TRBV19 and TRBJ2-1, reads DGGITQSPKYLFRKEGQNVTLSCEQNLNHDAMYWYRQDPGQGLRLIYYSQIVNDFQKGDIAEGYSVSREKKESFPLTVTSAQKNPTAFYLCASSINSDKEQFFGPGTRLTVL.

V is TRBV7-2 and J is TRBJ1-1, with 7 positions matching TRBD1. Germline assignment: CDR1 SGHTA and CDR2 FQGNSA. The CDR3 consists of 16 residues. Trimming at V came to 2 bases and at J to 5 bases, leaving 11 bases not matched to a gene. The CDR3, as DNA: TGTGCCAGCAGCTTATATTTAGGACAGGCGGGGACTGAAGCTTTCTTT. This translates into CASSLYLGQAGTEAFF.

The chain combines TRBV7-3 with TRBJ1-3; 8 bases line up with TRBD1. Per the germline V gene, CDR1 is SGHTA and CDR2 is FQGTGA. V lost 2 bases and J lost 0; bases outside the gene matches: 6. This CDR3 has 17 residues. CDR3 DNA: TGTGCCAGCAGCTTATGGGGACAGGCCCACTCTGGAAACACCATATATTTT. This codes for CASSLWGQAHSGNTIYF.

The chain is built from TRBV2 and TRBJ2-5; TRBD1 or TRBD2 may be the D gene (5 bases each). Germline V CDR1 and CDR2: SNHLY, FYNNEI. The CDR3 extends over 14 amino acids. The V and J ends lost 8 bases and 2 bases respectively, with 15 bases between them. In DNA, the CDR3 is TGTGCCAGCTCCACCTGGGACCGACAAGAGACCCAGTACTTC. Protein sequence: CASSTWDRQETQYF.

This rearrangement joins TRBV7-2 to TRBJ2-1; no definite D call. This CDR3 has 18 residues. Trimming took off 5 bases at V and 8 bases at J, with 28 bases between the two ends. The V gene's germline CDR1 is SGHTA and CDR2 FQGNSA. The CDR3 nucleotides read TGTGCCAGCAGCCCCCGGTGGTCGTCAGACGTCGCTACCTATGAGCAGTTCTTC. It codes for CASSPRWSSDVATYEQFF.

The chain combines TRBV5-6 with TRBJ2-5; possible D gene TRBD2, 5 bases. Trimming removed 0 bases from V and 5 bases from J, with 14 bases in between. Germline CDR1 SGHDT, CDR2 YYEEEE. The CDR3 loop spans 15 amino acids. CDR3 nucleotides: TGTGCCAGCAGCTTGGATCGCCAGGACTTGGAGACCCAGTACTTC. It yields the protein CASSLDRQDLETQYF.

The chain is built from TRBV5-1 and TRBJ2-1, with a possible D match to TRBD1 (6 bases). Germline CDR1 is SGHRS and CDR2 is YFSETQ. The ends were cut back, 2 bases at V and 2 bases at J, with 20 bases in the middle. The CDR3 sequence is 18 residues long. The CDR3 bases are TGCGCCAGCAGCTTAAGGGGGACAACGACGGGGCCCTACAATGAGCAGTTCTTC. Protein product: CASSLRGTTTGPYNEQFF.

V usage is TRBV7-2 and J usage is TRBJ2-7, with TRBD2 matching over 14 bases. Germline CDR1 SGHTA, CDR2 FQGNSA. The CDR3 length is 14 residues. V gave up 4 bases and J gave up 7 bases; unmatched junction bases: 3. CDR3 nucleotide sequence: TGTGCCAGCAGCTCGGGACTAGCGGGAGAAGAGCAGTACTTC. Protein product: CASSSGLAGEEQYF.

The genes are TRBV29-1 and TRBJ1-2; the D is unclear. Trimming left V 5 bases short and J 4 bases short, with 14 bases between. This CDR3 has 13 residues. CDR1 is SQVTM, CDR2 ANQGSEA, per germline. The CDR3 sequence: CSVLTAEGYGYTF. In nucleotides, the CDR3 is TGCAGCGTTCTGACGGCGGAGGGCTATGGCTACACCTTC.

This clone was seen a single time. This chain joins TRBV7-2 and TRBJ1-2, with 7 bases that match TRBD1. The CDR3 extends over 13 amino acids. Germline lookup yields CDR1 SGHTA and CDR2 FQGNSA. Trimming took 8 bases from V and 7 from J; bases not matched to a gene: 10. The DNA of the CDR3 is TGTGCCAGCGACCTTCCAGGGGGACGTGGCTACACCTTC. Its translation is CASDLPGGRGYTF.

The genes are TRBV2 and TRBJ1-4; no firm D call. Germline CDR1 reads SNHLY; CDR2 reads FYNNEI. This CDR3 has 13 residues. Trimming stripped 3 bases from V and 8 bases from J, with 10 bases between. CDR3 protein: CASSEGFWEKLFF. The DNA for the CDR3 is TGTGCCAGCAGTGAGGGGTTTTGGGAAAAACTGTTTTTT.

This clone was observed a single time. The chain carries TRBV28 and TRBJ2-7, with D uncertain. The CDR3 loop spans 13 amino acids. Looked up from germline, CDR1 is MDHEN and CDR2 is SYDVKM. With 7 bases removed from V and 0 bases from J, the gap between germline ends came to 10 bases. The CDR3 loop reads CASIGPSSYEQYF. The CDR3 nucleotides are TGTGCCAGCATCGGGCCTTCCTCCTACGAGCAGTACTTC.

This clone occurred a few times. This sequence joins TRBV5-6 and TRBJ2-7, with 7 bases matching TRBD2. This CDR3 has 16 amino acids. V gave up 4 bases and J gave up 1 base; unmatched junction bases: 11. CDR1 is SGHDT, CDR2 YYEEEE, per germline. CDR3 protein: CASSGEGLVGSYEQYF. The CDR3 nucleotides read TGTGCCAGCAGCGGGGAGGGGTTAGTAGGGTCCTACGAGCAGTACTTC.